This T cell receptor (beta chain) stems from a study of blood T cell repertoires in COVID-19. Study-wide context: Material from acute and convalescent COVID-19 was sourced from the United States, Italy and Spain. In each case, the material was cDNA or gDNA derived from T cells, B-cell-depleted T cells, or PBMCs.

Per the original methods: Reference gene primer amplification gave estimated nucleated cell counts. Only in-frame clones appear in the TCRdb table, and some are missing; sequencing was by immunoSEQ multiplex PCR. V, J and clone size derive from that table, while D and trimming were established from the DNA sequence. The table shows more than 45,000 clones, with roughly nine tenths occurring only once. Germline V CDR1 and CDR2: MGHRA, YSYEKL. V lost 7 bases, J lost 4 bases, and 8 bases stayed unmatched. This CDR3 region has 15 residues. This sequence joins TRBV4-1 and TRBJ2-1; 9 bases are a match to TRBD2. The sample was peripheral blood. The receptor comes from a human donor in a cohort sampled during active COVID-19. The CDR3 DNA sequence: TGCGCCAGCACCAGGGGCGGGGGGGGATACAATGAGCAGTTCTTC. Its protein product is CASTRGGGGYNEQFF.